This T cell receptor beta chain appears in the sequencing data of a study of cytomegalovirus exposure and HLA in healthy donors. The CDR3 has 14 amino acids. Germline CDR1 reads MNHNS; CDR2 reads SASEGT. The V and J ends lost 4 bases and 4 bases respectively, with 13 bases between them. This PCR relied on a set of 60 Vbeta primers and 13 Jbeta primers. Here immunoSEQ multiplex PCR was the method, and the copy in TCRdb shows in-frame clones only, minus some. Of roughly 110,000 clones in the sample, roughly four fifths were seen once. The genes are TRBV6-1 and TRBJ1-1; TRBD1 is a possible D gene (5 bases). The source is a woman under 30 in good health and CMV-seronegative. The sequenced sample was PBMCs. CDR3 in amino acids: CASSVQEGPTEAFF. The CDR3 DNA reads as TGTGCCAGCAGTGTCCAGGAGGGGCCCACTGAAGCTTTCTTT.